The present entry profiles one TCR beta chain with its context. The data stem from a study of chemoradiotherapy in HPV16-positive cancers. Profiled with immunoSEQ multiplex PCR; TCRdb holds only in-frame clones, not every one. There are fewer than 30,000 clones in the sample; over 80% occur only once, and 22% lies in the top ten. This sample comprised blood, obtained from a patient who underwent chemoradiotherapy. The TCR sequence derives from a human donor with HPV-associated anogenital cancer.

The CDR3, as DNA: TGTGCCAGCAGTTTCCTTCACGGAAATGGCTACACCTTC. Translating it yields CASSFLHGNGYTF. The rearrangement joins TRBV28 to TRBJ1-2; D unclear. Trimming stripped 3 bases from V and 6 bases from J, with 11 bases between. The CDR3 has 13 residues. Per the germline V gene, CDR1 is MDHEN and CDR2 is SYDVKM.